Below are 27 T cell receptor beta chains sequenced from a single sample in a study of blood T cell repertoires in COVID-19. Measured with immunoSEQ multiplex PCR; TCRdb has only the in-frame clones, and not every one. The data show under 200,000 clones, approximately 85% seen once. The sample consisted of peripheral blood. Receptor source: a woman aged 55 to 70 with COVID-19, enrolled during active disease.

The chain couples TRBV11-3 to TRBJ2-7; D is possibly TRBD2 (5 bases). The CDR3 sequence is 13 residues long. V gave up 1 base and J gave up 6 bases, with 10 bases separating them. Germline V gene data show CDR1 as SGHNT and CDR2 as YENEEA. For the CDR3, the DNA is TGTGCCAGCAGCTTAGGGACTGTCGGCGAGCAGTACTTC. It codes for CASSLGTVGEQYF.

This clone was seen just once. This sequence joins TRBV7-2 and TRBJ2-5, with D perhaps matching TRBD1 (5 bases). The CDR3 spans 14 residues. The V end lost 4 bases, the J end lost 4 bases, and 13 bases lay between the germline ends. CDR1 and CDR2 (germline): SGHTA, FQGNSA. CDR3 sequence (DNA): TGTGCCAGCAGCTCCCAGGGTTTTGGAGAGACCCAGTACTTC. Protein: CASSSQGFGETQYF.

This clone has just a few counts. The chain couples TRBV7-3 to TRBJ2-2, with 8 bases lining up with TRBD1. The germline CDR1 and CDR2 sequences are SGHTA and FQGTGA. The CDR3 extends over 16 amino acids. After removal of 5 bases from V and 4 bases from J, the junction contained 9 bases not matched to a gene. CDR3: CASSRPRGLGTGELFF. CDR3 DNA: TGTGCCAGCAGCCGCCCCAGGGGGCTTGGCACCGGGGAGCTGTTTTTT.

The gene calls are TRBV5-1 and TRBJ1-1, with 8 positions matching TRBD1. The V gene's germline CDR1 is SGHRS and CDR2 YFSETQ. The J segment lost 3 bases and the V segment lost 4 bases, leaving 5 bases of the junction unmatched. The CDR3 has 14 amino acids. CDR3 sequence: CASSPGTGDTEAFF. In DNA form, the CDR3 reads TGCGCCAGCAGCCCGGGGACAGGAGACACTGAAGCTTTCTTT.

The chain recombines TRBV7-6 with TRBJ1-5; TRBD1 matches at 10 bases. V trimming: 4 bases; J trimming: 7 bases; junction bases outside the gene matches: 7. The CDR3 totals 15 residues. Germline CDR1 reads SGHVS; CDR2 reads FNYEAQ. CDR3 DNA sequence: TGTGCCAGCAGCTCGGGACAGGGGATGGGGCAGCCCCAGCATTTT. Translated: CASSSGQGMGQPQHF.

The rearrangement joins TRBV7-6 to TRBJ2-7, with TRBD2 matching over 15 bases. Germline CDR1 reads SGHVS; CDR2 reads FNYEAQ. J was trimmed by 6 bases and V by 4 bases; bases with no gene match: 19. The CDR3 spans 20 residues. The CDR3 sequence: CASSSTPDRGLAGGLPEQYV. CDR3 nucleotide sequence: TGTGCCAGCAGCTCCACCCCGGACAGGGGACTAGCGGGGGGCCTACCCGAGCAGTACGTC.

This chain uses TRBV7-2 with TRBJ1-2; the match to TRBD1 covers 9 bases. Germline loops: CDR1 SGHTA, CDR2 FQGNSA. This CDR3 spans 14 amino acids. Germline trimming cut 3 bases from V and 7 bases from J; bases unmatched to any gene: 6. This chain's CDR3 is CASSFAGTGSGYTF. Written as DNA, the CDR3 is TGTGCCAGCAGCTTCGCCGGGACAGGGAGTGGCTACACCTTC.

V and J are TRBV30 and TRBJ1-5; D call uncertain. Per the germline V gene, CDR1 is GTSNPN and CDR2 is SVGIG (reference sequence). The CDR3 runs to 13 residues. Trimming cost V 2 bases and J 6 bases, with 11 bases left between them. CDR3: CAWSQTLGQPQHF. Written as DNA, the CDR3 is TGTGCCTGGAGTCAGACTTTGGGTCAGCCCCAGCATTTT.

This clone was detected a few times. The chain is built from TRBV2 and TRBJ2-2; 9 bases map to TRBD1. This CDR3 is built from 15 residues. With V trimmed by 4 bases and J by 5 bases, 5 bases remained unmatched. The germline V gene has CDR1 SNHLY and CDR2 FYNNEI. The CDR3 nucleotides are TGTGCCAGCAGTGCGTTACAGGGGGCGACCGGGGAGCTGTTTTTT. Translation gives CASSALQGATGELFF.

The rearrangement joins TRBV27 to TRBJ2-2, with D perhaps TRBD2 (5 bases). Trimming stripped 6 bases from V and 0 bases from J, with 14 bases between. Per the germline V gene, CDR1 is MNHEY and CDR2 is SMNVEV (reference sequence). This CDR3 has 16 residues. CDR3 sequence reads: CASSQFSGTNTGELFF. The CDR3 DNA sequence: TGTGCCAGCAGCCAATTTTCCGGGACGAACACCGGGGAGCTGTTTTTT.

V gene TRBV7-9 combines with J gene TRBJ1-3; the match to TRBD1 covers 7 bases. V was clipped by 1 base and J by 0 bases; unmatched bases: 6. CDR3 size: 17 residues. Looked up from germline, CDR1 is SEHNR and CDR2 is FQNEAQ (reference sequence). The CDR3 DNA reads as TGTGCCAGCAGCTTAGTAGGAGGGGGCAGCTCTGGAAACACCATATATTTT. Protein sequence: CASSLVGGGSSGNTIYF.

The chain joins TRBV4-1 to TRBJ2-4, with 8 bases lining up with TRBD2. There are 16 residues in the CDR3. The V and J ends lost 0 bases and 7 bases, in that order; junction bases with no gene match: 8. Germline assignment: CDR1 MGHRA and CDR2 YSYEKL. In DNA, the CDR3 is TGCGCCAGCAGCCAAGATAGTCCGGGACTAGACAACATTCAGTACTTC. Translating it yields CASSQDSPGLDNIQYF.

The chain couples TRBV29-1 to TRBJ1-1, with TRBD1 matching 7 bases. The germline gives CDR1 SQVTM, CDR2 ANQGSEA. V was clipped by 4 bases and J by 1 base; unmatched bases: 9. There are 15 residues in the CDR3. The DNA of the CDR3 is TGCAGCGTTGCACAGGGGAGAGGAGGGAACACTGAAGCTTTCTTT. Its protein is CSVAQGRGGNTEAFF.

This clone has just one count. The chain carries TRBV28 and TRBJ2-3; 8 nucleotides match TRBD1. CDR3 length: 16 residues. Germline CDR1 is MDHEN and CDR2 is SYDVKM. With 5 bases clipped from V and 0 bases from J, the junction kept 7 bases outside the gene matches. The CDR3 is CASSPWTGFSTDTQYF. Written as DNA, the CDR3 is TGTGCCAGCAGTCCCTGGACAGGGTTTAGCACAGATACGCAGTATTTT.

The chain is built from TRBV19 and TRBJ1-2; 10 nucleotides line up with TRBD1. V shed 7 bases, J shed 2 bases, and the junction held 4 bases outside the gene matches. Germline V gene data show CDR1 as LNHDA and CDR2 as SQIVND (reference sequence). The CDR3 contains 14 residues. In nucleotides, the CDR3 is TGTGCCAGTACCCGGACAGGGGGAAACTATGGCTACACCTTC. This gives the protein CASTRTGGNYGYTF. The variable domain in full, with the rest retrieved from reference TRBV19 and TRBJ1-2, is DGGITQSPKYLFRKEGQNVTLSCEQNLNHDAMYWYRQDPGQGLRLIYYSQIVNDFQKGDIAEGYSVSREKKESFPLTVTSAQKNPTAFYLCASTRTGGNYGYTFGSGTRLTVV.

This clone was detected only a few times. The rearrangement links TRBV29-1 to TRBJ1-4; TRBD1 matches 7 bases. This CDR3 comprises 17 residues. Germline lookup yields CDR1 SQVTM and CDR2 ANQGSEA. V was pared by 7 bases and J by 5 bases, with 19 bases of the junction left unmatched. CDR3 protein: CSASGASGDRGNEKLFF. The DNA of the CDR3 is TGCAGCGCCTCGGGGGCCTCCGGGGACAGAGGAAATGAAAAACTGTTTTTT.

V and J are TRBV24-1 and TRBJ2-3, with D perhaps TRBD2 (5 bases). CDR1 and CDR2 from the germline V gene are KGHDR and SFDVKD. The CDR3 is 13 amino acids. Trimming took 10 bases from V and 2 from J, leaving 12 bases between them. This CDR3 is CATQGLVTDTQYF. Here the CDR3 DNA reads TGTGCCACACAAGGACTTGTCACAGATACGCAGTATTTT.

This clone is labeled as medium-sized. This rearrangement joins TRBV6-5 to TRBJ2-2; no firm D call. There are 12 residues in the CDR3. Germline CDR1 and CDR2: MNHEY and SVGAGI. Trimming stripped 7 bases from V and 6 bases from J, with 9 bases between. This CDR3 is CASNSPPGELFF. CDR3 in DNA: TGTGCCAGCAACTCTCCCCCCGGGGAGCTGTTTTTT.

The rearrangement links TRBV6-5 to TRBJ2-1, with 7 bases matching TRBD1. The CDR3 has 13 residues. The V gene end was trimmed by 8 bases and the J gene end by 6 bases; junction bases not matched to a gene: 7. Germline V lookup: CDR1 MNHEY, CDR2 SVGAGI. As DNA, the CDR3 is TGTGCCAGCGGGACAGAACTCCGCAATGAGCAGTTCTTC. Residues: CASGTELRNEQFF.

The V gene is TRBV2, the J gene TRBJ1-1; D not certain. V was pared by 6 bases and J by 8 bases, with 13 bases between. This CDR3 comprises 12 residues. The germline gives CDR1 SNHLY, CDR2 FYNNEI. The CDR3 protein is CASRSGLGEAFF. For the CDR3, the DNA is TGTGCCAGCAGATCAGGCCTCGGAGAAGCTTTCTTT.

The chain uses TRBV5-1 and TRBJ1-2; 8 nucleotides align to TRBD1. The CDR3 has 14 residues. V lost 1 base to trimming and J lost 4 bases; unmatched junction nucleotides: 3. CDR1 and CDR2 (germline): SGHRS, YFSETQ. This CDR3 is CASSLRDRIYGYTF. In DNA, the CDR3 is TGCGCCAGCAGCTTGAGGGACAGGATCTATGGCTACACCTTC.

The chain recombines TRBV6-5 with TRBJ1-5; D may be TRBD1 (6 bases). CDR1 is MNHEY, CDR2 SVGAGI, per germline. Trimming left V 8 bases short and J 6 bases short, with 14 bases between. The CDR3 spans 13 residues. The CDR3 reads CASHGGPFQPQHF. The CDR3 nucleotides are TGTGCCAGCCATGGGGGCCCGTTTCAGCCCCAGCATTTT.

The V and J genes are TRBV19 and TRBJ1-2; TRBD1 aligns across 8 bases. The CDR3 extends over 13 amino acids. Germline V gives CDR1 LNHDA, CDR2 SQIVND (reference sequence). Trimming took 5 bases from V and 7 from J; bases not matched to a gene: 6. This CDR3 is CASSPGQGRGYTF. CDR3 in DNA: TGTGCCAGTAGTCCCGGACAGGGTCGTGGCTACACCTTC.

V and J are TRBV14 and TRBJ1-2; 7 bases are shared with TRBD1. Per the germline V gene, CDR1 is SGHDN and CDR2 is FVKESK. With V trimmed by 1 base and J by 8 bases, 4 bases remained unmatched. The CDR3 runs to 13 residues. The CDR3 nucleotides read TGTGCCAGCAGCCAAGGACAGGGATCCGGCTACACCTTC. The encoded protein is CASSQGQGSGYTF.

DNA for the CDR3: TGTGCCAGCAGTTCCAGGGTGAACACTGAAGCTTTCTTT. It encodes CASSSRVNTEAFF. The genes are TRBV27 and TRBJ1-1, with D possibly being TRBD1 (5 bases). Trimming took 4 bases from V and 0 from J, leaving 6 bases between them. Germline CDR1 MNHEY, CDR2 SMNVEV (reference sequence). The CDR3 has 13 residues.

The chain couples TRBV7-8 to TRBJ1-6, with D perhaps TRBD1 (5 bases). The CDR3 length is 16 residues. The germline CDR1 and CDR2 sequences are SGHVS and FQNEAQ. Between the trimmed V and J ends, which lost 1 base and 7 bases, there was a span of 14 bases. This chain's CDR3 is CASSLDNRQGNSPLHF. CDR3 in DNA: TGTGCCAGCAGCTTAGACAATCGGCAGGGAAATTCACCCCTCCACTTT.

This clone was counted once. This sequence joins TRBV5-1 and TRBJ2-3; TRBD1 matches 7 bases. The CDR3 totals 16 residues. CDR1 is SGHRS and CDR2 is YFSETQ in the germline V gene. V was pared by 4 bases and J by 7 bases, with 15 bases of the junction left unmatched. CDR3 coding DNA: TGCGCCAGCAGCCGGGTCGTGCAGGGGGAAAGGAATACGCAGTATTTT. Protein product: CASSRVVQGERNTQYF.